Presented here are 18 T cell receptor beta chains from one specimen sequenced in a study of cytomegalovirus exposure and HLA in healthy donors. This PCR relied on a set of 60 Vbeta primers and 13 Jbeta primers. Here immunoSEQ multiplex PCR was the method, and the copy in TCRdb shows in-frame clones only, minus some. The repertoire holds tens of thousands of clones, with 55% to 75% as singletons. Sequencing was done on a sample of PBMCs. The origin of the receptors is a woman in her twenties or thirties in good health and CMV-seronegative.

This clone was counted only a few times. The chain joins TRBV15 to TRBJ1-2; D remains ambiguous. Per the germline V gene, CDR1 is LNHNV and CDR2 is YYDKDF (reference sequence). CDR3 length: 13 residues. V lost 0 bases and J lost 8, with 10 bases in between. The CDR3 coding sequence is TGTGCCACCAGCAGAGATTTAGCGGGCGGCTACACCTTC. The encoded protein is CATSRDLAGGYTF.

The chain is built from TRBV30 and TRBJ2-7; D possibly corresponds to TRBD1 (6 bases). Deletions cut 4 bases from V and 3 bases from J, with 10 bases between. The CDR3 is 12 residues long. In germline, CDR1 is GTSNPN, CDR2 SVGIG (reference sequence). The CDR3 DNA sequence: TGTGCCTGGACGGGACAAAGCTACGAGCAGTACTTC. Translated, it gives CAWTGQSYEQYF.

This rearrangement joins TRBV6-4 to TRBJ2-3, with 8 bases matching TRBD2. From germline, CDR1 is MRHNA and CDR2 SNTAGT. The CDR3 runs to 15 residues. V lost 8 bases and J lost 6; bases outside the gene matches: 13. The CDR3 protein is CASSPGAGVSDTQYF. DNA of the CDR3: TGTGCCAGCTCACCGGGAGCGGGGGTTTCGGATACGCAGTATTTT.

The chain has TRBV5-6 and TRBJ1-6; D not certain. The CDR3 covers 13 residues. V gave up 3 bases and J gave up 8 bases, with 9 bases separating them. From germline, CDR1 is SGHDT and CDR2 YYEEEE. The CDR3 is CASSSFQDSPLHF. In DNA form, the CDR3 reads TGTGCCAGCAGCTCATTTCAGGATTCACCCCTCCACTTT.

V and J are TRBV25-1 and TRBJ2-5, with D perhaps matching TRBD2 (6 bases). The CDR3 sequence is 14 residues long. Deletions cut 7 bases from V and 5 bases from J, with 17 bases between. CDR1 MGHDK and CDR2 SYGVNS come from the germline V gene. The CDR3 reads CASNYNGSFETQYF. The CDR3, as DNA: TGTGCCAGCAACTACAACGGGAGTTTCGAGACCCAGTACTTC.

The rearrangement links TRBV7-2 to TRBJ2-7; 7 nucleotides line up with TRBD1. CDR3 length: 12 amino acids. The V gene's germline CDR1 is SGHTA and CDR2 FQGNSA. V was pared by 5 bases and J by 6 bases, with 4 bases of the junction left unmatched. The CDR3 DNA is TGTGCCAGCAGCAGGGGGCGCGGCGAGCAGTACTTC. This sequence encodes CASSRGRGEQYF. Full variable domain (rest looked up from reference TRBV7-2 and TRBJ2-7): GAGVSQSPSNKVTEKGKDVELRCDPISGHTALYWYRQSLGQGLEFLIYFQGNSAPDKSGLPSDRFSAERTGGSVSTLTIQRTQQEDSAVYLCASSRGRGEQYFGPGTRLTVT.

V usage is TRBV13 and J usage is TRBJ1-1; possible D gene TRBD1, 5 bases. CDR1 is PRHDT and CDR2 is FYEKMQ in the germline V gene (reference sequence). The CDR3 sequence is 15 residues long. Trimming shortened V by 4 bases and J by 1 base, and 13 bases separated the two germline ends. CDR3 in amino acids: CASSSTGVPNTEAFF. CDR3 DNA: TGTGCCAGCAGCTCCACAGGAGTACCGAACACTGAAGCTTTCTTT.

The gene calls are TRBV6-6 and TRBJ2-7; 10 bases fit TRBD2. Germline V gene lookup returns CDR1 MNHNY and CDR2 SVGAGI (reference sequence). V lost 6 bases to trimming and J lost 7 bases; unmatched junction nucleotides: 12. CDR3 length: 15 amino acids. CDR3 sequence: CASSPSGSTIREQYF. CDR3 in DNA: TGTGCCAGCAGCCCTAGCGGGAGTACGATTCGGGAGCAGTACTTC.

This clone occurred a few times. The V and J genes are TRBV27 and TRBJ2-7, with 7 bases aligning to TRBD1. The CDR3 totals 15 residues. Per the germline V gene, CDR1 is MNHEY and CDR2 is SMNVEV (reference sequence). V was clipped by 8 bases and J by 0 bases; unmatched bases: 10. The CDR3 reads CASFSPGTDSYEQYF. The CDR3 DNA sequence: TGTGCCAGCTTTTCACCCGGGACAGACTCCTACGAGCAGTACTTC.

The chain recombines TRBV6-1 with TRBJ2-7; 9 bases match TRBD2. The germline CDR1 and CDR2 sequences are MNHNS and SASEGT. The CDR3 loop spans 13 amino acids. V dropped 4 bases and J dropped 2; count of bases not matched to a gene: 0. CDR3 DNA: TGTGCCAGCAGTGGACTAGCGGCCTACGAGCAGTACTTC. It specifies CASSGLAAYEQYF.

The rearrangement joins TRBV2 to TRBJ1-1; 7 positions agree with TRBD1. This CDR3 contains 16 residues. CDR1 is SNHLY, CDR2 FYNNEI, per germline. V lost 1 base to trimming and J lost 4 bases; unmatched junction nucleotides: 9. The CDR3 bases are TGTGCCAGCAGTGAAGAGATGTCAGGGGGTGGCACTGAAGCTTTCTTT. Amino acid sequence: CASSEEMSGGGTEAFF.

In this sample, this clone turned up a few times. V and J are TRBV2 and TRBJ2-5, with 7 bases that match TRBD1. The ends lost 4 bases at V and 5 bases at J; junction bases unmatched: 7. The germline V gene encodes CDR1 SNHLY and CDR2 FYNNEI. The CDR3 is 14 residues long. The CDR3 nucleotides are TGTGCCAGCAGTGGGTACGGGACAGAGGAGACCCAGTACTTC. Translated, it gives CASSGYGTEETQYF.

This rearrangement joins TRBV19 to TRBJ1-1; 7 nucleotides agree with TRBD1. This CDR3 is 16 amino acids long. The V gene's germline CDR1 is LNHDA and CDR2 SQIVND (reference sequence). The trim removed 5 bases at V and 5 bases at J, leaving 14 bases unmatched. The CDR3 DNA is TGTGCCAGTAGTCCGCTAGACAGGGCATGGGATACTGAAGCTTTCTTT. It codes for CASSPLDRAWDTEAFF. The variable domain in full, with the rest retrieved from reference TRBV19 and TRBJ1-1, is DGGITQSPKYLFRKEGQNVTLSCEQNLNHDAMYWYRQDPGQGLRLIYYSQIVNDFQKGDIAEGYSVSREKKESFPLTVTSAQKNPTAFYLCASSPLDRAWDTEAFFGQGTRLTVV.

DNA for the CDR3: TGTGCCAGCAGCCTTTCTAGCGGGAGGGCCTACGAGCAGTACTTC. Translating it yields CASSLSSGRAYEQYF. This chain joins TRBV7-8 and TRBJ2-7, with 12 bases that match TRBD2. The CDR3 runs to 15 residues. Germline CDR1 is SGHVS and CDR2 is FQNEAQ. V trimming: 5 bases; J trimming: 2 bases; junction bases outside the gene matches: 4.

The chain links TRBV11-2 to TRBJ2-2; 12 positions match TRBD2. The CDR3 is made up of 15 amino acids. Germline V gene sequence: CDR1 SGHAT, CDR2 FQNNGV. Trimming removed 4 bases from V and 7 bases from J; junction bases left unmatched: 4. This chain's CDR3 is CASSSGLAGRGELFF. The CDR3 DNA is TGTGCCAGCAGCTCCGGACTAGCGGGACGCGGGGAGCTGTTTTTT.

This clone was counted only a few times. The rearrangement uses TRBV13 and TRBJ2-1, with 12 bases fitting TRBD2. There are 17 residues in the CDR3. CDR1 PRHDT and CDR2 FYEKMQ come from the germline V gene (reference sequence). V trimming: 3 bases; J trimming: 10 bases; junction bases outside the gene matches: 13. The CDR3 reads CASSFPLTSGRPREQFF. The CDR3 nucleotides read TGTGCCAGCAGCTTTCCCTTAACTAGCGGGAGGCCCAGGGAGCAGTTCTTC.

This clone has only a few counts. The rearrangement uses TRBV27 and TRBJ1-3; D unclear. Germline assignment: CDR1 MNHEY and CDR2 SMNVEV (reference sequence). Trimming took off 5 bases at V and 4 bases at J, with 9 bases between the two ends. This CDR3 is 13 amino acids long. The CDR3 sequence is CASSPTGGNTIYF. CDR3 coding DNA: TGTGCCAGCAGTCCGACGGGAGGAAACACCATATATTTT.

This sequence joins TRBV9 and TRBJ1-5, with D maybe TRBD1 (5 bases). This CDR3 is 15 amino acids long. Germline loops: CDR1 SGDLS, CDR2 YYNGEE. The V gene lost 0 bases and the J gene lost 6 bases, with 13 bases spanning the gap. In nucleotides, the CDR3 is TGTGCCAGCAGCGTAGGCCCCAGGGTGGGTCAGCCCCAGCATTTT. Translating gives CASSVGPRVGQPQHF.